This T cell receptor (beta chain) comes out of a study of regulatory T cells in long-lasting Graves disease. The time point denotes: newly diagnosed GD, antithyroid drugs for less than 3 months. Construction of the TCR library relied on RNA isolated from PBMCs. Study-level points and caveats: Patients with persistent Graves' had lower TCR diversity than newly diagnosed patients.

The authors built TCR beta libraries using iRepertoire HTBI primers and Arm-PCR of CDR3 regions. Study processing details: Segment identification across samples yielded roughly 62 TRBV and around 13 TRBJ segments. TCRdb processed the multiplex PCR reads anew with MiXCR; each CDR3 protein has one entry. Clone size and V and J calls follow TCRdb, not the original study. The sample lists over 500,000 distinct CDR3 sequences, 16% seen once, with around a sixth in the top ten. Per germline, CDR1 KGHDR and CDR2 SFDVKD. V dropped 3 bases and J dropped 10; count of bases not matched to a gene: 8. The CDR3 is 14 residues long. At least ten counts were recorded for this clonotype. Its antigen is not known. The data also belong to a second study, concerning T cells in Graves' hyperthyroidism and ophthalmopathy.

This specimen was peripheral blood mononuclear cells (PBMCs), taken at new diagnosis, from a patient treated with antithyroid drugs. The origin of this receptor is a woman aged 30 to 39 with Graves disease. The V gene is TRBV24-1, the J gene TRBJ1-1, with 9 bases aligning to TRBD1. Here the CDR3 reads CATSDRSDRGGAFF. The CDR3 DNA reads TGTGCCACCAGTGATCGAAGTGACAGGGGGGGAGCTTTCTTT.